This T cell receptor beta chain was recorded in a study of T cells in localized non-small cell lung cancer. CDR1 and CDR2 from the germline V gene are MNHNS and SASEGT. The V segment lost 0 bases and the J segment 5 bases; nucleotides outside the gene matches: 11. This CDR3 comprises 17 residues. The repertoire was sequenced with immunoSEQ multiplex PCR; TCRdb's copy has only in-frame clones and lacks some. This sample has 2,600 or so clones, with 20% to 25% found just once. Findings and caveats of the study: Uninvolved adjacent lung showed peak T cell clonality, exceeding tumor.

Investigators took adjacent lung free of atypia at least 2 cm from the tumor margin. This clone is deemed medium-sized. Its target is unknown. The gene calls are TRBV6-1 and TRBJ1-2, with 8 nucleotides matching TRBD1. Material: normal lung tissue next to the tumor, obtained before any cancer treatment. The source of this sequence is a female donor with stage II lung adenocarcinoma. The CDR3 nucleotides read TGTGCCAGCAGTGAAGCCTCATCAGGGGGCGCGAGTTATGGCTACACCTTC. Its translation is CASSEASSGGASYGYTF.